This T cell receptor (beta chain) is drawn from a study of beta chain features in type 1 diabetes. Across the whole study: The number of sorted cells examined across all samples was 107,917,701. Study-wide results and caveats: Junctions at VDJ sites from type 1 diabetes patients had fewer insertions and more deletions. Relative to healthy donors, patients appeared to have naive, central memory and Treg TCRB repertoires that were more similar. In all four CD4+ subsets, TCRB CDR3 length was significantly, moderately reduced in type 1 diabetes.

This CDR3 is 17 amino acids long. The germline V and J ends were trimmed by 3 bases and 2 bases, with 14 bases remaining between them. Germline values: CDR1 LNHDA, CDR2 SQIVND (reference sequence). Expressed TCRB transcripts were sequenced because the isolated RNA had all been reverse transcribed beforehand. The data were produced by immunoSEQ multiplex PCR, yet TCRdb's version contains in-frame clones alone and is incomplete. The profile shows about 410,000 clones, 11% to 15% of them singletons. Only a few counts were recorded for this clone. What it binds is not known. The sequence derives from a man aged 25-40 years in good health. Sequenced: naive CD4+ T cells from blood. The chain couples TRBV19 to TRBJ2-6; D is possibly TRBD2 (5 bases). CDR3 protein: CASSMGLAKPGANVLTF. The CDR3 DNA reads as TGTGCCAGTAGTATGGGATTAGCGAAACCTGGGGCCAACGTCCTGACTTTC.